One and the same sample provided the 3 T cell receptor beta chains below, sequenced in a study of OX40 agonist ivuxolimab in advanced cancers. Data came from immunoSEQ multiplex PCR; TCRdb stores just in-frame clones and leaves some out. The sample records roughly 96,000 clones, about four fifths being singletons. The specimen was CD4+ or CD8+ T cells sorted from blood, collected in a trial of the OX40 agonist ivuxolimab. These receptors were collected from an adult with an advanced solid tumor such as melanoma, head and neck, liver or kidney cancer.

J is TRBJ2-3 and V is TRBV7-9, with 8 bases lining up with TRBD1. CDR1 and CDR2 (germline): SEHNR, FQNEAQ (reference sequence). Trimming cost V 2 bases and J 3 bases; bases outside gene matches: 16. The CDR3 is 19 amino acids. The CDR3 DNA reads TGTGCCAGCAGCTTACGCGCGGCTCCTACAGGGGGGTCGACAGATACGCAGTATTTT. Its protein is CASSLRAAPTGGSTDTQYF.

CDR3 DNA sequence: TGTGCCAGCAGTGAAGGGACAGTCAACTCCTACGAGCAGTACTTC. This encodes CASSEGTVNSYEQYF. The chain joins TRBV6-1 to TRBJ2-7; tentative D call: TRBD1 (6 bases). V was pared by 1 base and J by 0 bases, with 10 bases between. CDR3 length equals 15 residues. Germline assignment: CDR1 MNHNS and CDR2 SASEGT.

This chain joins TRBV27 and TRBJ1-5; possible D gene TRBD1, 5 bases. Germline CDR1 is MNHEY and CDR2 is SMNVEV (reference sequence). The V end was cut by 1 base, the J end by 2 bases, with 9 bases between. This CDR3 comprises 15 residues. CDR3 sequence (DNA): TGTGCCAGCAGTTTATGGGGGGGAGGCAATCAGCCCCAGCATTTT. This encodes CASSLWGGGNQPQHF.